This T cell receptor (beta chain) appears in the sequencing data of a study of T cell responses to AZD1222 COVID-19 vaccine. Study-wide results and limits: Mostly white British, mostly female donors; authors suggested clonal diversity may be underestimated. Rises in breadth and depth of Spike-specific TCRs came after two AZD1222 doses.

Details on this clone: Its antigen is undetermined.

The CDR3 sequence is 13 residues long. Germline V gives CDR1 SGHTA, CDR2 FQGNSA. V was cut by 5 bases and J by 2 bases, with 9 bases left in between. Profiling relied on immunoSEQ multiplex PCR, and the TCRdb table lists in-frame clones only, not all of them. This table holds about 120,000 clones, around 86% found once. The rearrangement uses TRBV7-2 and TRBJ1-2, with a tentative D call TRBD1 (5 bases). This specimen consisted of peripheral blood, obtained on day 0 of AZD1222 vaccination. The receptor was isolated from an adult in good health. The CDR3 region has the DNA TGTGCCAGCAGCGCCCGGGGGAACTATGGCTACACCTTC. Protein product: CASSARGNYGYTF.